One T cell receptor (beta chain) is described in this entry. Its cognate antigen is unknown. Naivety among CD8 cells was defined by CD45RO negativity and positive CCR7 selection, thereby excluding terminally differentiated effector memory CD45RA+ cells. The data belong to a study of shared clonotypes between healthy human individuals. Study findings and constraints: As a rule, naive subsets had a larger estimated richness than memory subsets.

CDR3 length: 13 residues. The V and J ends lost 2 bases and 2 bases respectively, with 7 bases between them. In germline, CDR1 is SGHAT, CDR2 FQNNGV. Generated by immunoSEQ multiplex PCR, the TCRdb table keeps only in-frame clones and is missing some. Of some 2.1 million clones in the sample, 93% are singletons; the top ten hold roughly 1.7%. This chain joins TRBV11-2 and TRBJ2-7; D not resolved. The sequence was collected from a man between 18 and 35 years old in good health. Some clones in this sample may be carry-over from other donors' samples. The sequenced sample consisted of naive CD8+ T cells from PBMCs. CDR3 amino acids: CASSLLRAYEQYF. The CDR3 region has the DNA TGTGCCAGCAGCTTACTTAGGGCCTACGAGCAGTACTTC.